This entry lists 22 T cell receptor beta chains sequenced from one sample in a study of T cells in Graves' hyperthyroidism and ophthalmopathy. Researchers took RNA transcripts and amplified the TCR beta CDR3 regions from them. A set of HTBI primers served as the primers for a first-round RT-PCR of the TCR CDR3. TCRdb called the multiplex PCR reads again in MiXCR, with one record for every CDR3 protein. The table lists around 350,000 distinct CDR3 sequences, about a fifth of them singletons, with about 3.7% in the top ten. Input material: blood. These receptors all come from a woman between 18 and 29 years old with Graves' hyperthyroidism.

V and J are TRBV27 and TRBJ1-5; 8 bases match TRBD1. The CDR3 sequence is 16 residues long. V shed 6 bases, J shed 4 bases, and the junction held 11 bases outside the gene matches. Germline V lookup: CDR1 MNHEY, CDR2 SMNVEV (reference sequence). This chain's CDR3 is CASRLASGTGNQPQHF. In DNA form, the CDR3 reads TGTGCCAGCAGACTAGCCTCCGGGACAGGTAATCAGCCCCAGCATTTT.

This clonotype was observed many times. The CDR3 coding sequence is TGTGCCAGCGGCCTAGAGGGTCGCACTGAAGCTTTCTTT. Amino acid sequence: CASGLEGRTEAFF. The chain uses TRBV2 and TRBJ1-1; no firm D call. Germline V lookup: CDR1 SNHLY, CDR2 FYNNEI. The CDR3 is made up of 13 amino acids. The V end lost 8 bases, the J end lost 4 bases, and 14 bases lay between the germline ends.

This clonotype was seen repeatedly, ten times or more. This sequence joins TRBV29-1 and TRBJ1-3; D gene uncertain. Germline V gene lookup returns CDR1 SQVTM and CDR2 ANQGSEA. The V end was cut by 7 bases, the J end by 4 bases, with 11 bases between. The CDR3 loop spans 12 amino acids. CDR3 region: CSAIYGGNTIYF. In DNA, the CDR3 is TGCAGCGCGATATACGGCGGAAACACCATATATTTT.

This clonotype was seen many times. This sequence joins TRBV20-1 and TRBJ2-5; perhaps D is TRBD1 or TRBD2 (7 bases each). This CDR3 spans 13 amino acids. The V end lost 4 bases, the J end lost 4 bases, and 13 bases lay between the germline ends. Germline V lookup: CDR1 DFQATT, CDR2 SNEGSKA (reference sequence). The CDR3 nucleotides are TGCAGTGCTACTCAGGGGGGGAGAGAGACCCAGTACTTC. Its protein product is CSATQGGRETQYF.

This clonotype was observed many times. The rearrangement links TRBV4-1 to TRBJ2-5; D tentatively fits TRBD1 or TRBD2 (5 bases each). Per germline, CDR1 MGHRA and CDR2 YSYEKL. The CDR3 runs 16 residues. V was clipped by 4 bases and J by 7 bases, with 22 bases between them. CDR3 sequence (DNA): TGCGCCAGCAGCCCGAGTCGGGGACCTACCCTCGGGACCCAGTACTTC. It translates to CASSPSRGPTLGTQYF.

This chain uses TRBV3-1 with TRBJ2-7, with D possibly being TRBD1 or TRBD2 (5 bases each). Per the germline V gene, CDR1 is LGHDT and CDR2 is YNNKEL (reference sequence). The CDR3 is 16 amino acids. V lost 2 bases and J lost 9, with 23 bases in between. CDR3 in amino acids: CASSQWWGSGKSVQYF. In nucleotides, the CDR3 is TGTGCCAGCAGCCAATGGTGGGGCTCGGGAAAATCGGTGCAGTACTTC.

This clonotype was seen repeatedly, ten times or more. The rearrangement uses TRBV24-1 and TRBJ2-5; 7 bases match TRBD1. The germline V gene encodes CDR1 KGHDR and CDR2 SFDVKD. This CDR3 has 15 amino acids. The ends lost 4 bases at V and 4 bases at J; junction bases unmatched: 8. The CDR3 DNA reads TGTGCCACCAGTGACCCCGGACAGGCCCCAGAGACCCAGTACTTC. Its translation is CATSDPGQAPETQYF.

V gene TRBV12-3 or TRBV12-4 combines with J gene TRBJ2-5; 8 bases map to TRBD1. J gave up 2 bases and V 5 bases, and 4 bases lay outside the gene matches. The CDR3 extends over 14 amino acids. Written as DNA, the CDR3 is TGTGCCAGCAGTCTCCGGGACAGGCAAGAGACCCAGTACTTC. This sequence encodes CASSLRDRQETQYF.

This clonotype has only one observation. This chain connects TRBV2 to TRBJ1-2; D may be TRBD1 (6 bases). CDR1 SNHLY and CDR2 FYNNEI come from the germline V gene. V was trimmed by 8 bases and J by 3 bases, leaving 10 bases between them. The CDR3 is made up of 12 amino acids. The CDR3, as DNA: TGTGCCAGCGTTAGGACAGACTATGGCTACACCTTC. Translated: CASVRTDYGYTF. Together with reference TRBV2 and TRBJ1-2, the CDR3 gives the full variable domain: EPEVTQTPSHQVTQMGQEVILRCVPISNHLYFYWYRQILGQKVEFLVSFYNNEISEKSEIFDDQFSVERPDGSNFTLKIRSTKLEDSAMYFCASVRTDYGYTFGSGTRLTVV.

The CDR3 region is CAISVGHTGGYTF. The CDR3 DNA follows: TGTGCCATCAGTGTTGGGCATACAGGGGGCTACACCTTC. J is TRBJ1-2 and V is TRBV10-3, with D possibly matching TRBD1 (6 bases). The V and J ends lost 4 bases and 8 bases respectively, with 14 bases between them. Germline CDR1 and CDR2: ENHRY and SYGVKD. CDR3 length: 13 amino acids.

As concerns this clonotype: One end of the junction does not line up with germline, which may come from a read error. The chain uses TRBV7-2 and TRBJ2-6; D is ambiguous. The germline gives CDR1 SGHTA, CDR2 FQGNSA. This CDR3 spans 13 amino acids. The CDR3: CASSFHGANVLTF. The CDR3 nucleotides read TGCGCCAGCAGCTTCCATGGGGCCAACGTCCTGACTTTC.

This clonotype was observed many times. The V and J genes are TRBV28 and TRBJ2-7; tentative D call: TRBD2 (5 bases). The CDR3 extends over 14 amino acids. CDR1 and CDR2 from the germline V gene are MDHEN and SYDVKM. V shed 8 bases and J shed 7 bases, with 21 bases lying between them. The CDR3 region has the DNA TGTGCCAGCTATCCAACGGGCTCCCCGGGAGAGCAGTACTTC. The encoded protein is CASYPTGSPGEQYF.

This clonotype was counted only a few times. The chain recombines TRBV28 with TRBJ2-1, with 10 bases lining up with TRBD2. The CDR3 sequence is 17 residues long. After removal of 6 bases from V and 7 bases from J, the junction contained 15 bases not matched to a gene. Germline V gene lookup returns CDR1 MDHEN and CDR2 SYDVKM. The CDR3 protein is CASRSLGSGGARNEQFF. CDR3 coding DNA: TGTGCCAGCAGGAGTTTGGGAAGCGGGGGGGCTAGAAATGAGCAGTTCTTC. The full variable domain, rest sourced from reference TRBV28 and TRBJ2-1, is DVKVTQSSRYLVKRTGEKVFLECVQDMDHENMFWYRQDPGLGLRLIYFSYDVKMKEKGDIPEGYSVSREKKERFSLILESASTNQTSMYLCASRSLGSGGARNEQFFGPGTRLTVL.

The gene calls are TRBV5-4 and TRBJ1-5; D remains unclear. CDR1 SGHNT and CDR2 YYREEE come from the germline V gene (reference sequence). The length of the CDR3 is 17 residues. V lost 2 bases, J lost 0 bases, and 15 bases lay in between. CDR3 sequence (DNA): TGTGCCAGCAGCTTAACTCGGGGAGGTTATAGCAATCAGCCCCAGCATTTT. Translation: CASSLTRGGYSNQPQHF.

This clonotype has at least ten counts. At one end the junction does not follow the germline gene, possibly because of a read error. This chain uses TRBV6-2 or TRBV6-3 with TRBJ2-7, with D maybe TRBD2 (5 bases). Per the germline V gene, CDR1 is MNHEY and CDR2 is SVGEGT. The CDR3 spans 13 residues. The CDR3 region is CASRQTISYGQYF. CDR3 nucleotide sequence: TGTGCCAGCAGGCAGACTATCTCCTACGGGCAGTACTTC.

This clonotype was detected many times. Here the CDR3 reads CATSDLGTEAFF. CDR3 DNA: TGTGCCACCAGTGACTTGGGGACTGAAGCTTTCTTT. The V and J genes are TRBV24-1 and TRBJ1-1; unclear D gene. Between the trimmed V and J ends, which lost 4 bases and 5 bases, there was a span of 7 bases. The germline V gene has CDR1 KGHDR and CDR2 SFDVKD. The CDR3 runs to 12 residues.

The chain links TRBV28 to TRBJ2-7; the D gene is possibly TRBD2 (6 bases). This CDR3 is built from 16 residues. CDR1 and CDR2 (germline): MDHEN, SYDVKM. Trimming took off 4 bases at V and 2 bases at J, with 18 bases between the two ends. In DNA form, the CDR3 reads TGTGCCAGCAGTTGGGAAGCCTTCACTAGCCCCTACGAGCAGTACTTC. Translating it yields CASSWEAFTSPYEQYF. Full variable domain (outside the CDR3, taken from reference TRBV28 and TRBJ2-7): DVKVTQSSRYLVKRTGEKVFLECVQDMDHENMFWYRQDPGLGLRLIYFSYDVKMKEKGDIPEGYSVSREKKERFSLILESASTNQTSMYLCASSWEAFTSPYEQYFGPGTRLTVT.

This clonotype was seen at least ten times. The chain couples TRBV12-3 or TRBV12-4 to TRBJ2-7, with D unresolved. Trimming took 5 bases from V and 4 from J, leaving 12 bases between them. This CDR3 is built from 13 residues. The CDR3 sequence: CASSPGVGYEQYF. CDR3 bases: TGTGCCAGCAGTCCAGGCGTGGGGTACGAGCAGTACTTC.

The V call is TRBV12-3 or TRBV12-4, the J call TRBJ2-5; D uncertain. Trimming took off 6 bases at V and 5 bases at J, with 16 bases between the two ends. The CDR3 totals 14 residues. The CDR3 region has the DNA TGTGCCAGCAGCCCCGGAGTAGGGTGGGAGACCCAGTACTTC. It encodes CASSPGVGWETQYF.

The V call is TRBV3-1, the J call TRBJ2-5; D unresolved. Germline lookup yields CDR1 LGHDT and CDR2 YNNKEL (reference sequence). The V and J ends lost 0 bases and 4 bases respectively, with 9 bases between them. The length of the CDR3 is 14 residues. CDR3 sequence: CASSQELNPETQYF. The CDR3 bases are TGTGCCAGCAGCCAAGAACTGAACCCAGAGACCCAGTACTTC.

The chain links TRBV6-5 to TRBJ1-2; D unresolved. Per the germline V gene, CDR1 is MNHEY and CDR2 is SVGAGI. Trimming took 4 bases from V and 4 from J, leaving 16 bases between them. The CDR3 is made up of 15 amino acids. The CDR3: CASSSPRAARYGYTF. DNA for the CDR3: TGTGCCAGCAGTTCCCCTCGGGCTGCTCGCTATGGCTACACCTTC.

This clonotype showed up many times. V is TRBV6-1 and J is TRBJ1-5, with D maybe TRBD1 (5 bases). CDR1 and CDR2 from the germline V gene are MNHNS and SASEGT. This CDR3 has 16 residues. Trimming cost V 6 bases and J 1 base, with 16 bases left between them. The CDR3 here is CASSASGSGSNQPQHF. The CDR3 DNA is TGTGCCAGCAGCGCCTCAGGGTCGGGAAGCAATCAGCCCCAGCATTTT.